The 32 T cell receptor beta chains presented below share a single source sample, sequenced in a study of regulatory T cells in long-lasting Graves disease. Time point of the sample: newly diagnosed GD, antithyroid drugs for less than 3 months. The TCR library was made from RNA extracted from PBMCs. CDR3 regions were amplified by Arm-PCR using iRepertoire HTBI primers to build TCR beta libraries. TCRdb processed the multiplex PCR reads anew with MiXCR; each CDR3 protein has one entry. The data contain around 400,000 distinct CDR3 sequences, approximately 12% of them seen just once; the ten biggest clones take up under 20%. The sample was also linked to a second study, of T cells in Graves' hyperthyroidism and ophthalmopathy.

Source: peripheral blood mononuclear cells (PBMCs), taken at new diagnosis, from a patient treated with antithyroid drugs. These receptors came from a woman under 30 with Graves disease.

This clonotype was counted many times. J is TRBJ1-1 and V is TRBV19, with D possibly TRBD1 on 5 matching bases. There are 17 residues in the CDR3. CDR1 and CDR2 (germline): LNHDA, SQIVND (reference sequence). V dropped 4 bases and J dropped 1 base, with 19 bases sitting between them. The chain's CDR3 is CASSRGSIRTTNTEAFF. The CDR3 region has the DNA TGTGCCAGTAGTAGGGGGTCGATTCGGACAACGAACACTGAAGCTTTCTTT.

This clonotype was seen repeatedly, ten times or more. The chain uses TRBV7-9 and TRBJ2-5, with 12 nucleotides matching TRBD2. Germline assignment: CDR1 SEHNR and CDR2 FQNEAQ (reference sequence). The CDR3 has 16 residues. Germline trimming cut 5 bases from V and 1 base from J; bases unmatched to any gene: 5. The CDR3 DNA reads TGTGCCAGCAGCCCAGGACTAGCGGGGCCCCAAGAGACCCAGTACTTC. This gives the protein CASSPGLAGPQETQYF.

This clonotype appeared many times. The chain joins TRBV27 to TRBJ1-2; no clear D. Germline CDR1 and CDR2: MNHEY and SMNVEV (reference sequence). The CDR3 has 14 amino acids. The V end lost 2 bases, the J end lost 5 bases, and 12 bases lay between the germline ends. CDR3 residues: CASSLRADSYGYTF. The CDR3 bases are TGTGCCAGCAGTTTAAGGGCTGATTCATATGGCTACACCTTC.

This clonotype was found many times. CDR3 DNA: TGTGCCAGCAGCGTAGAAGTTTTTGGGACAGACGATGGCTACACCTTC. Protein: CASSVEVFGTDDGYTF. V and J are TRBV9 and TRBJ1-2; TRBD1 agrees at 7 bases. In germline, CDR1 is SGDLS, CDR2 YYNGEE. V shed 0 bases and J 6 bases; nucleotides not matched to a gene: 11. This CDR3 comprises 16 residues. The whole variable domain, remainder taken from reference TRBV9 and TRBJ1-2, is DSGVTQTPKHLITATGQRVTLRCSPRSGDLSVYWYQQSLDQGLQFLIQYYNGEERAKGNILERFSAQQFPDLHSELNLSSLELGDSALYFCASSVEVFGTDDGYTFGSGTRLTVV.

This clonotype was observed a few times. The chain combines TRBV20-1 with TRBJ1-1; no clear D gene. Germline assignment: CDR1 DFQATT and CDR2 SNEGSKA (reference sequence). The CDR3 has 12 amino acids. The DNA for the CDR3 is TGCAGCGCCAACCGGGGAAGGACCGAAGCTTTCTTT. Amino acids: CSANRGRTEAFF.

This clonotype was found many times. The chain recombines TRBV12-3 or TRBV12-4 with TRBJ2-2, with D possibly being TRBD1 (5 bases). The CDR3 consists of 12 residues. With 4 bases removed from V and 7 bases from J, the gap between germline ends came to 7 bases. The CDR3 nucleotides are TGTGCCAGCAGTTCAGGGTACGGGGAGCTGTTTTTT. It is translated as CASSSGYGELFF.

The chain joins TRBV6-2 or TRBV6-3 to TRBJ2-1; TRBD1 agrees at 9 bases. The CDR3 totals 17 residues. V gave up 6 bases and J gave up 4 bases; unmatched junction bases: 13. Germline V gene sequence: CDR1 MNHEY, CDR2 SVGEGT. CDR3 DNA sequence: TGTGCCAGCAGCGCTTCCGGGACAGGGAATAAATACAATGAGCAGTTCTTC. This codes for CASSASGTGNKYNEQFF.

This clonotype was counted only a few times. CDR3 in amino acids: CASSLPAGAYLHSYEQYV. The DNA of the CDR3 is TGTGCCAGCAGCTTGCCAGCGGGGGCCTACCTACATTCCTACGAGCAGTACGTC. The chain couples TRBV7-2 to TRBJ2-7; 8 nucleotides match TRBD2. Trimming took 3 bases from V and 1 from J; bases not matched to a gene: 14. Germline loops: CDR1 SGHTA, CDR2 FQGNSA. CDR3 length: 18 amino acids.

This clonotype has ten or more counts. The gene calls are TRBV19 and TRBJ2-1; 8 nucleotides match TRBD1. CDR1 is LNHDA, CDR2 SQIVND, per germline (reference sequence). The CDR3 is made up of 15 amino acids. V lost 2 bases to trimming and J lost 4 bases; unmatched junction nucleotides: 4. The CDR3: CASSIRDRLYNEQFF. Written as DNA, the CDR3 is TGTGCCAGTAGTATAAGGGACAGGCTATACAATGAGCAGTTCTTC.

In this sample, this clonotype turned up many times. The chain links TRBV19 to TRBJ2-1; D remains unclear. The CDR3 has 11 amino acids. Germline-derived CDR1 and CDR2 are LNHDA and SQIVND (reference sequence). With 6 bases removed from V and 9 bases from J, the gap between germline ends came to 9 bases. The CDR3 coding sequence is TGTGCCAGTAGAGTCGGCAGTGAGCAGTTCTTC. It is translated as CASRVGSEQFF.

The sample holds many counts of this clonotype. The J gene is TRBJ1-2, the V gene TRBV27; D is ambiguous. The CDR3 consists of 15 residues. V was trimmed by 6 bases and J by 6 bases, leaving 20 bases between them. The germline CDR1 and CDR2 sequences are MNHEY and SMNVEV (reference sequence). CDR3 sequence: CASSALLLGIDGYTF. The CDR3 coding sequence is TGTGCCAGCAGCGCCCTACTTCTCGGAATCGATGGCTACACCTTC.

This clonotype was seen a handful of times. The chain has TRBV29-1 and TRBJ1-3, with D perhaps matching TRBD1 (6 bases). Germline V gene lookup returns CDR1 SQVTM and CDR2 ANQGSEA. V was trimmed by 5 bases and J by 0 bases, leaving 14 bases between them. The CDR3 contains 15 residues. CDR3 in DNA: TGCAGCGTTTTCCACAGGGTCACCTCTGGAAACACCATATATTTT. As protein: CSVFHRVTSGNTIYF.

This clonotype was detected only a few times. The chain combines TRBV20-1 with TRBJ2-7, with TRBD1 as a possible D gene (6 bases). The CDR3 contains 13 residues. Deletions cut 3 bases from V and 3 bases from J, with 12 bases between. The germline V gene has CDR1 DFQATT and CDR2 SNEGSKA (reference sequence). The CDR3 bases are TGCAGTGCTAGGCTGGTGGGACACTACGAGCAGTACTTC. Protein product: CSARLVGHYEQYF.

Remarks on this clonotype: The junction departs from the called germline gene at one end, perhaps through a read error. The chain is built from TRBV6-9 and TRBJ2-2; the D gene could be TRBD1 or TRBD2 (6 bases each). The CDR3 consists of 15 residues. Germline V gives CDR1 MNHGY, CDR2 SVAAGI. The CDR3 nucleotides are TGTGCCAGCAGTTTACCCCGGCAGGGGTCCGGGGGGCTGTTTTTT. This translates into CASSLPRQGSGGLFF.

This clonotype was recorded many times. The chain carries TRBV20-1 and TRBJ2-5; tentatively, D is TRBD2 (5 bases). The V end lost 3 bases, the J end lost 5 bases, and 10 bases lay between the germline ends. The CDR3 runs 12 residues. The germline V gene has CDR1 DFQATT and CDR2 SNEGSKA (reference sequence). CDR3 DNA: TGCAGTGCTAGGGAGGTGGAGGAGACCCAGTACTTC. Protein product: CSAREVEETQYF.

This clonotype has only a few counts. The gene calls are TRBV4-3 and TRBJ1-1; D is unclear. Trimming cost V 4 bases and J 10 bases, with 28 bases left between them. The CDR3 loop spans 17 amino acids. Per germline, CDR1 LGHNA and CDR2 YSLEER. The CDR3: CASSPYSPMPLGLGAFF. CDR3 in DNA: TGCGCCAGCAGCCCTTACTCCCCGATGCCGCTGGGCTTGGGAGCTTTCTTT.

This chain connects TRBV20-1 to TRBJ2-1, with 10 positions matching TRBD2. Germline V CDR1 and CDR2: DFQATT, SNEGSKA (reference sequence). Germline trimming cut 2 bases from V and 7 bases from J; bases unmatched to any gene: 8. This CDR3 region has 15 residues. The CDR3 DNA is TGCAGTGCTAGAATCGGGCTAGCGGGGGAGAATGAGCAGTTCTTC. Translated, it gives CSARIGLAGENEQFF.

This clonotype was detected many times. This chain links TRBV15 with TRBJ2-2; no clear D. This CDR3 region has 14 residues. Germline lookup yields CDR1 LNHNV and CDR2 YYDKDF (reference sequence). Trimming took 2 bases from V and 3 from J, leaving 7 bases between them. CDR3 in amino acids: CATSRPTHTGELFF. CDR3 coding DNA: TGTGCCACCAGCAGACCCACCCACACCGGGGAGCTGTTTTTT.

As concerns this clonotype: A much larger clone is a single base away; this may be a read error. V and J are TRBV12-3 or TRBV12-4 and TRBJ2-1; D ambiguous. The CDR3 contains 13 residues. V dropped 6 bases and J dropped 10 bases, with 16 bases sitting between them. CDR3 amino acids: CASSPTKGYEQFF. The CDR3 bases are TGTGCCAGCAGCCCAACTAAGGGATACGAGCAGTTCTTC.

This clonotype has at least ten counts. The V call is TRBV12-3 or TRBV12-4, the J call TRBJ1-1; tentatively, D is TRBD1 (5 bases). The CDR3 contains 13 residues. V lost 3 bases and J 8 bases, leaving 13 bases between the germline ends. DNA of the CDR3: TGTGCCAGCAGTTTGGACATGGACGCAGAAGCTTTCTTT. Its protein product is CASSLDMDAEAFF.

This clonotype was counted many times. This rearrangement joins TRBV12-3 or TRBV12-4 to TRBJ2-3; D gene ambiguous. Deletions cut 5 bases from V and 8 bases from J, with 23 bases between. The CDR3 runs 16 residues. CDR3 amino acids: CASSPWTDRKGGTQYF. The CDR3 DNA reads TGTGCCAGCAGTCCGTGGACGGACCGTAAGGGTGGTACGCAGTATTTT.

The V call is TRBV20-1, the J call TRBJ2-1; 15 bases are shared with TRBD2. The length of the CDR3 is 17 residues. Unmatched junction bases numbered 15, after V lost 5 bases and J lost 10 bases. The germline V gene encodes CDR1 DFQATT and CDR2 SNEGSKA (reference sequence). CDR3 sequence reads: CSAGHAPGLAGGNEQFF. DNA for the CDR3: TGCAGTGCTGGACACGCACCGGGACTAGCGGGGGGTAACGAGCAGTTCTTC.

This clonotype has a handful of counts. Compared with germline, one end of the junction differs, possibly owing to a read error. The V call is TRBV11-1, the J call TRBJ1-4; perhaps TRBD1 as D (5 bases). The CDR3 extends over 14 amino acids. Germline values: CDR1 SGHAT, CDR2 FQDESV (reference sequence). CDR3 residues: CASSQAWGREKLFF. The CDR3 bases are TGCGCCAGCAGCCAAGCGTGGGGCCGAGAAAAACTGTTTTTT.

This clonotype was recorded many times. This rearrangement joins TRBV5-1 to TRBJ2-5; 8 bases match TRBD1. Looked up from germline, CDR1 is SGHRS and CDR2 is YFSETQ. This CDR3 contains 15 residues. Trimming removed 5 bases from V and 5 bases from J; junction bases left unmatched: 11. The chain's CDR3 is CASSPTGGRLETQYF. In DNA, the CDR3 is TGCGCCAGCAGTCCCACAGGGGGGCGCTTGGAGACCCAGTACTTC.

This clonotype was detected ten times or more. V usage is TRBV20-1 and J usage is TRBJ2-3; no reliable D call. The CDR3 is made up of 13 amino acids. Germline loops: CDR1 DFQATT, CDR2 SNEGSKA (reference sequence). The V end was cut by 1 base, the J end by 1 base, with 6 bases between. CDR3 bases: TGCAGTGCTAGAGTGCCGGGCACAGATACGCAGTATTTT. It codes for CSARVPGTDTQYF.

In its sample, this clonotype was seen many times. The rearrangement uses TRBV12-3 or TRBV12-4 and TRBJ1-5; 9 nucleotides align to TRBD1. V was pared by 3 bases and J by 5 bases, with 8 bases of the junction left unmatched. CDR3 size: 16 residues. CDR3 DNA sequence: TGTGCCAGCAGTTTTCGGACAGGGGTTTTTGATCAGCCCCAGCATTTT. Its protein product is CASSFRTGVFDQPQHF.

On this clonotype itself: A much larger clone lies a single base off, so this may be a read error. The rearrangement joins TRBV28 to TRBJ2-7; 13 bases map to TRBD2. Germline loops: CDR1 MDHEN, CDR2 SYDVKM. J was trimmed by 6 bases and V by 3 bases; bases with no gene match: 2. The CDR3 consists of 14 residues. The CDR3 reads CASSLGTSGVEQYF. CDR3 sequence (DNA): TGTGCCAGCAGTTTGGGGACTAGCGGGGTCGAGCAGTACTTC.

A note on this clonotype: The junction differs from germline at one of its ends, possibly a read error. Here the CDR3 DNA reads TGCGCCAGCAGCTCAGGACTAGCCAAAAACATTCAGTGCTTC. Translation: CASSSGLAKNIQCF. The genes are TRBV5-1 and TRBJ2-4, with 8 bases aligning to TRBD2. CDR1 is SGHRS and CDR2 is YFSETQ in the germline V gene. The CDR3 contains 14 residues.

This clonotype was seen at least ten times. The chain joins TRBV3-1 to TRBJ1-2; TRBD1 aligns across 11 bases. The CDR3 totals 15 residues. Germline loops: CDR1 LGHDT, CDR2 YNNKEL (reference sequence). Trimming took 6 bases from V and 3 from J; bases not matched to a gene: 6. The CDR3 region has the DNA TGTGCCAGCAGACATGGGACAGGGGGGTACTATGGCTACACCTTC. It is translated as CASRHGTGGYYGYTF.

This clonotype was seen a handful of times. The chain carries TRBV7-9 and TRBJ2-1; no firm D call. The germline V gene encodes CDR1 SEHNR and CDR2 FQNEAQ (reference sequence). V dropped 5 bases and J dropped 6 bases, with 11 bases sitting between them. The length of the CDR3 is 13 residues. CDR3 sequence: CASSPRRSNEQFF. For the CDR3, the DNA is TGTGCCAGCAGCCCGCGACGGAGCAATGAGCAGTTCTTC.

This clonotype showed up many times. V and J are TRBV29-1 and TRBJ2-1; D is unresolved. Trimming left V 4 bases short and J 13 bases short, with 20 bases between. In germline, CDR1 is SQVTM, CDR2 ANQGSEA. The CDR3 length is 13 residues. The CDR3 DNA reads as TGCAGCGTTGGACTCCGGCTCAGGCCAGTCCAGTTCTTC. Translation: CSVGLRLRPVQFF.

The sample holds a few counts of this clonotype. This chain joins TRBV7-2 and TRBJ2-7; TRBD1 aligns across 8 bases. Germline loops: CDR1 SGHTA, CDR2 FQGNSA. The CDR3 is 14 amino acids. The V and J ends lost 1 base and 5 bases, in that order; junction bases with no gene match: 4. CDR3 sequence: CASSLGTGRNEQYF. CDR3 DNA sequence: TGTGCCAGCAGCTTAGGGACAGGGAGGAACGAGCAGTACTTC.